The TCR beta chain described here comes from a study of blood T cell repertoires in COVID-19. Whole-study context: There were acute and convalescent COVID-19 samples, and they came from the United States, Italy and Spain. PBMCs, B-cell-depleted T cells, or T cells were the source of the cDNA or gDNA that made up the material.

This clone came up a few times. The CDR3 length is 10 residues. Germline V gene sequence: CDR1 GTSNPN, CDR2 SVGIG (reference sequence). Source study methods: Amplifying reference gene primers gave estimates of nucleated cell counts. TCRdb keeps only in-frame clones here, not all; method: immunoSEQ multiplex PCR. For V, J and clone size, that table is used; D and trimming come from the DNA. Of 180,000 or so clones listed, approximately 80% are singletons. Exposed volunteers were people who met a COVID-19 case within 2 weeks before study entry. V and J are TRBV30 and TRBJ1-2, with unresolved D. The receptor was derived from a man between 60 and 70 years old who had been exposed to COVID-19. The sequencing sample was made of PBMCs or T cells enriched from blood (not recorded which). CDR3 in amino acids: CASPAGGYTF. DNA for the CDR3: TGTGCATCCCCAGCGGGGGGCTACACCTTC.